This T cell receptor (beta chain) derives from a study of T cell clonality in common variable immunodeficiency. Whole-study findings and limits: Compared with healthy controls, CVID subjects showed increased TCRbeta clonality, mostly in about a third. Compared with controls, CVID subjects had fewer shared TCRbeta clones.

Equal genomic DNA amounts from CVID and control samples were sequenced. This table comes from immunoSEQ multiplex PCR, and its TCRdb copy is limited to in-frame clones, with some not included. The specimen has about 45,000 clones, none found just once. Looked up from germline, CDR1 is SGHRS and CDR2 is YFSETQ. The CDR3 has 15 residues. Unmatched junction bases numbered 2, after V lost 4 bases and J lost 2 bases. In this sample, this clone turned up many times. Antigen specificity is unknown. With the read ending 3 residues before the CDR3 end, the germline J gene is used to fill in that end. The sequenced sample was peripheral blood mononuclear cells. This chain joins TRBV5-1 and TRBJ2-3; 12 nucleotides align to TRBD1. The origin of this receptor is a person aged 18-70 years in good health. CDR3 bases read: TGCGCCAGCAGCCCGGGACAGGGGGCCACAGATACG. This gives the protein CASSPGQGATDT. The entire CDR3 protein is CASSPGQGATDTQYF. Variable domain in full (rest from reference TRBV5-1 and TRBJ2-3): KAGVTQTPRYLIKTRGQQVTLSCSPISGHRSVSWYQQTPGQGLQFLFEYFSETQRNKGNFPGRFSGRQFSNSRSEMNVSTLELGDSALYLCASSPGQGATDTQYFGPGTRLTVL.